The rows below give T cell receptor beta chains drawn from one sample of a study of CD8+ T cells in alopecia areata. TCRdb's table, derived via immunoSEQ multiplex PCR, lists solely in-frame clones and lacks some. The data contain 13,000 to 15,000 clones, roughly 54% of them seen just once; the ten biggest clones take up roughly 3.5%. Sequenced sample: CD4+ Tregs sorted from blood. The receptors stem from a human donor with alopecia areata. CDR3s leave out the opening cysteine and the closing phenylalanine or tryptophan. Clone size is shown for a subset of rows, as once, few, many or a class of expanded clone.

J gene | clone size | CDR3 length | V gene | CDR3 protein
TRBJ2-3 | . | 14 | TRBV18 | ASSWTSGVQLDTQY
TRBJ2-3 | few | 12 | TRBV9 | ASSVDELVGAQY
TRBJ1-1 | . | 13 | TRBV18 | ASSSTGAMNTEAF
TRBJ2-5 | medium-sized | 12 | TRBV19 | ASSRRQARGTQY
TRBJ2-1 | few | 14 | TRBV5-1 | ASSPLDGTGGNEQF
TRBJ2-7 | few | 10 | TRBV10-3 | ATSGLGGEQY
TRBJ1-1 | . | 10 | TRBV7-6 | ASSRMNTEAF
TRBJ2-3 | few | 14 | TRBV5-1 | ASSSPGSSSTDTQY
TRBJ2-1 | . | 14 | TRBV5-1 | ASSPTRLAGANEQF
TRBJ2-1 | few | 14 | TRBV25-1 | ASSALAGTLINEQF
TRBJ2-1 | few | 12 | TRBV6-5 | ASWGTGAYNEQF
TRBJ2-7 | once | 11 | TRBV7-8 | ASSFDLGVEQY
TRBJ1-1 | once | 13 | TRBV11-3 | ASSRGQRWVTEAF